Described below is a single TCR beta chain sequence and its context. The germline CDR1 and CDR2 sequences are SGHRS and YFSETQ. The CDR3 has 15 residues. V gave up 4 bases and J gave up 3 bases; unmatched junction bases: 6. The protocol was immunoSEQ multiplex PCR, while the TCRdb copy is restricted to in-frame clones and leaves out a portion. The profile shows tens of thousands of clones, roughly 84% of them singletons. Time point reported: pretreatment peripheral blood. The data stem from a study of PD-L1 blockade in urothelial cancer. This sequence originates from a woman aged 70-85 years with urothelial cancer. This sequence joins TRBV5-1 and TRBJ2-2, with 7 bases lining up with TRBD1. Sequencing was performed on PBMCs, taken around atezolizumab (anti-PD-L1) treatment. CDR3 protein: CASSPWTGDTGELFF. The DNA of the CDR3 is TGCGCCAGCAGCCCCTGGACAGGAGACACCGGGGAGCTGTTTTTT. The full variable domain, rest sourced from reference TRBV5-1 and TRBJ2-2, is KAGVTQTPRYLIKTRGQQVTLSCSPISGHRSVSWYQQTPGQGLQFLFEYFSETQRNKGNFPGRFSGRQFSNSRSEMNVSTLELGDSALYLCASSPWTGDTGELFFGEGSRLTVL.